This section outlines one TCR beta chain sequence together with its context. Its antigen is unidentified. CDR3 length: 16 residues. V trimming: 3 bases; J trimming: 8 bases; junction bases outside the gene matches: 9. The V gene's germline CDR1 is KGHSH and CDR2 LQKENI. These data come from a study of OX40 agonist ivuxolimab in advanced cancers. Study conclusions and caveats: On average, a greater number of expanded clones characterised CD8+ T cells relative to CD4+. Some patients who did not respond also had low normalized T-cell clonal expansion.

TCRdb's copy holds only in-frame clones and misses some; the assay was immunoSEQ multiplex PCR. The data contain tens of thousands of clones, just over 85% of them seen just once; the ten biggest clones take up around 3.3%. The sequence was obtained from an adult with an advanced solid tumor such as melanoma, head and neck, liver or kidney cancer. The V gene is TRBV18, the J gene TRBJ2-1, with 11 positions matching TRBD2. Sequencing used CD4+ or CD8+ T cells sorted from blood, obtained in a trial of the OX40 agonist ivuxolimab. CDR3 sequence: CASSPPGVAGGDEQFF. CDR3 in DNA: TGTGCCAGCTCACCGCCCGGGGTAGCGGGAGGGGATGAGCAGTTCTTC.